These T cell receptor beta chains were read from a single sample in a study of cytomegalovirus exposure and HLA in healthy donors. The protocol was immunoSEQ multiplex PCR, while the TCRdb copy is restricted to in-frame clones and leaves out a portion. The sample holds some 130,000 clones, around 80% seen once. Material for sequencing was PBMCs. The receptors derive from a man aged 35-49 years in good health and CMV-seropositive. Each CDR3 is given with its conserved first and last residue. D genes are given only for firm matches. A row's size may be missing; if present it is once, few, many or a size class.

v_call: TRBV2
clone_size: once
j_call: TRBJ2-3
d_call: TRBD2
cdr3_nt: TGTGCCAGCGCTCTAGCGGGAATCACAGATACGCAGTATTTT
cdr3_aa: CASALAGITDTQYF

v_call: TRBV28
clone_size: .
j_call: TRBJ2-7
d_call: .
cdr3_nt: TGTGCCAGCATTCCTCTCTTGGACAGGAGGGGAGAAGACGAGCAGTACTTC
cdr3_aa: CASIPLLDRRGEDEQYF

v_call: TRBV11-2
clone_size: .
j_call: TRBJ2-7
d_call: .
cdr3_nt: TGTGCCAGCAGCTTTACATGGTACGAGCAGTACTTC
cdr3_aa: CASSFTWYEQYF

v_call: TRBV28
clone_size: few
j_call: TRBJ2-3
d_call: TRBD1
cdr3_nt: TGTGCCAGCAGCCAAAGGACAGGCCCAGATACGCAGTATTTT
cdr3_aa: CASSQRTGPDTQYF

v_call: TRBV5-1
clone_size: .
j_call: TRBJ2-3
d_call: TRBD2
cdr3_nt: TGCGCCAGCAGCTTGGGTGGACTAGCGGGAGATGGGGATACGCAGTATTTT
cdr3_aa: CASSLGGLAGDGDTQYF

v_call: TRBV4-2
clone_size: .
j_call: TRBJ2-1
d_call: .
cdr3_nt: TGTGCCAGCAGCCCTACAGATTTGAGCTCCTACAATGAGCAGTTCTTC
cdr3_aa: CASSPTDLSSYNEQFF

v_call: TRBV14
clone_size: .
j_call: TRBJ1-5
d_call: TRBD1
cdr3_nt: TGTGCCAGCAGCCAAGGACAGGGGGCTAATCAGCCCCAGCATTTT
cdr3_aa: CASSQGQGANQPQHF

v_call: TRBV19
clone_size: few
j_call: TRBJ1-2
d_call: .
cdr3_nt: TGTGCCAGTACCCTTAGGAGGAGCAACTATGGCTACACCTTC
cdr3_aa: CASTLRRSNYGYTF

v_call: TRBV27
clone_size: .
j_call: TRBJ1-1
d_call: TRBD1
cdr3_nt: TGTGCCAGCAGTTTACAGGGGGAATTCACTGAAGCTTTCTTT
cdr3_aa: CASSLQGEFTEAFF

v_call: TRBV4-2
clone_size: .
j_call: TRBJ2-7
d_call: .
cdr3_nt: TGTGCCAGCAGCCAAGGGGTAGCCGAACCCTACGAGCAGTACTTC
cdr3_aa: CASSQGVAEPYEQYF

v_call: TRBV6-1
clone_size: .
j_call: TRBJ2-3
d_call: TRBD1
cdr3_nt: TGTGCCAGCCTCGACAGGGGGCTGACAGATACGCAGTATTTT
cdr3_aa: CASLDRGLTDTQYF

v_call: TRBV29-1
clone_size: .
j_call: TRBJ2-6
d_call: .
cdr3_nt: TGCAGCGTTGAGACAGGCTTCTCTGGGGCCAACGTCCTGACTTTC
cdr3_aa: CSVETGFSGANVLTF

v_call: TRBV28
clone_size: .
j_call: TRBJ2-3
d_call: .
cdr3_nt: TGTGCCAGCAGGGTTAGCGGATCCGGCACAGATACGCAGTATTTT
cdr3_aa: CASRVSGSGTDTQYF

v_call: TRBV10-3
clone_size: .
j_call: TRBJ1-1
d_call: TRBD1
cdr3_nt: TGTGCCATCAGAGACGGACAGGGGCCTGAAGCTTTCTTT
cdr3_aa: CAIRDGQGPEAFF

v_call: TRBV5-5
clone_size: once
j_call: TRBJ2-5
d_call: .
cdr3_nt: TGTGCCAGCAGCTTGGCTACGTGGTACCAAGAGACCCAGTACTTC
cdr3_aa: CASSLATWYQETQYF

v_call: TRBV5-4
clone_size: .
j_call: TRBJ2-7
d_call: TRBD1
cdr3_nt: TGTGCCAGCAGCCAGGGACAGGGAGGCTACGAGCAGTACTTC
cdr3_aa: CASSQGQGGYEQYF

v_call: TRBV19
clone_size: once
j_call: TRBJ2-1
d_call: TRBD1
cdr3_nt: TGTGCCAGTAGAGGGGGCGCTCCCGGTGAGCAGTTCTTC
cdr3_aa: CASRGGAPGEQFF

v_call: TRBV19
clone_size: .
j_call: TRBJ2-6
d_call: .
cdr3_nt: TGTGCCAGTAGTAATCCCCTGAACCGCGGACAGATAGTCTCTGGGGCCAACGTCCTGACTTTC
cdr3_aa: CASSNPLNRGQIVSGANVLTF

v_call: TRBV28
clone_size: .
j_call: TRBJ1-5
d_call: .
cdr3_nt: TGTGCCAGCAGTTTCTTAGCTCGCGGTCAGCCCCAGCATTTT
cdr3_aa: CASSFLARGQPQHF

v_call: TRBV27
clone_size: .
j_call: TRBJ1-5
d_call: .
cdr3_nt: TGTGCCAGCAGTTTAGGAGGTGGACAGCCCCAGCATTTT
cdr3_aa: CASSLGGGQPQHF

v_call: TRBV18
clone_size: .
j_call: TRBJ1-1
d_call: .
cdr3_nt: TGTGCCAGCTCCTCAGTCGCTGCCACTGAAGCTTTCTTT
cdr3_aa: CASSSVAATEAFF

v_call: TRBV30
clone_size: .
j_call: TRBJ1-1
d_call: .
cdr3_nt: TGTGCCTGGAGTTTTGACTGGGGGTCGGGACTTAACACTGAAGCTTTCTTT
cdr3_aa: CAWSFDWGSGLNTEAFF

v_call: TRBV28
clone_size: .
j_call: TRBJ1-1
d_call: TRBD1
cdr3_nt: TGTGCCAGCAGCCTGACAGGGGTTGTCACTGAAGCTTTCTTT
cdr3_aa: CASSLTGVVTEAFF

v_call: TRBV18
clone_size: few
j_call: TRBJ2-2
d_call: .
cdr3_nt: TGTGCCAGCTCGGTTGCGGGGAACACCGGGGAGCTGTTTTTT
cdr3_aa: CASSVAGNTGELFF

v_call: TRBV7-9
clone_size: few
j_call: TRBJ1-5
d_call: TRBD1
cdr3_nt: TGTGCCAGCAGTCCGGGACAGGGAGGTAATCAGCCCCAGCATTTT
cdr3_aa: CASSPGQGGNQPQHF

v_call: TRBV2
clone_size: .
j_call: TRBJ2-1
d_call: TRBD2
cdr3_nt: TGTGCCAGCACTACACGAGGGGCGGGAGGCCGGGAGCAGTTCTTC
cdr3_aa: CASTTRGAGGREQFF

v_call: TRBV10-3
clone_size: .
j_call: TRBJ2-7
d_call: .
cdr3_nt: TGTGCCATCGGTCGGATCGACAACTACGAGCAGTACTTC
cdr3_aa: CAIGRIDNYEQYF

v_call: TRBV6-1
clone_size: .
j_call: TRBJ1-2
d_call: .
cdr3_nt: TGTGCCAGCAGTGGGACTCCTAACTATGGCTACACCTTC
cdr3_aa: CASSGTPNYGYTF

v_call: TRBV21-1
clone_size: .
j_call: TRBJ2-7
d_call: .
cdr3_nt: TGTGCCAGCAGCAACCGGGACATCCAGCCCTACGAGCAGTACTTC
cdr3_aa: CASSNRDIQPYEQYF

v_call: TRBV10-1
clone_size: .
j_call: TRBJ2-7
d_call: TRBD1
cdr3_nt: TGCGCCAGCAGTGACTTATCGGACAGGGGGCACTACGAGCAGTACTTC
cdr3_aa: CASSDLSDRGHYEQYF

v_call: TRBV4-2
clone_size: .
j_call: TRBJ1-1
d_call: .
cdr3_nt: TGTGCCAGCAGCCAAGGTGGGAGCACTGAAGCTTTCTTT
cdr3_aa: CASSQGGSTEAFF

v_call: TRBV19
clone_size: .
j_call: TRBJ1-6
d_call: TRBD1
cdr3_nt: TGTGCCAGTAGTGAGGACAGGGGCACTTCACCCCTCCACTTT
cdr3_aa: CASSEDRGTSPLHF

v_call: TRBV18
clone_size: .
j_call: TRBJ2-5
d_call: TRBD2
cdr3_nt: TGTGCCAGCTCACCACCGTTACTAGCGGGAGCGGGGACCCAGTACTTC
cdr3_aa: CASSPPLLAGAGTQYF

v_call: TRBV7-9
clone_size: .
j_call: TRBJ2-3
d_call: .
cdr3_nt: TGTTCCAGCAGCCCCCTCGGGGATACGCAGTATTTT
cdr3_aa: CSSSPLGDTQYF

v_call: TRBV6-5
clone_size: few
j_call: TRBJ2-7
d_call: TRBD1
cdr3_nt: TGTGCCAGCAGTTACTCTTACAGGGGCGAGCAGTACTTC
cdr3_aa: CASSYSYRGEQYF

v_call: TRBV6-5
clone_size: .
j_call: TRBJ2-4
d_call: TRBD1
cdr3_nt: TGTGCCAGCAGCCGGGGGACAGGGCGATTGACCATTCAGTACTTC
cdr3_aa: CASSRGTGRLTIQYF

v_call: TRBV5-1
clone_size: once
j_call: TRBJ1-2
d_call: .
cdr3_nt: TGCGCCAGCAGCTTGGAGGCAGGACTCAACTATGGCTACACCTTC
cdr3_aa: CASSLEAGLNYGYTF

v_call: TRBV7-9
clone_size: .
j_call: TRBJ2-5
d_call: .
cdr3_nt: TGTGCCAGCAGCACCCCTCAGGACCGCCGTGGGGAGCAGTACTTC
cdr3_aa: CASSTPQDRRGEQYF

v_call: TRBV11-3
clone_size: .
j_call: TRBJ2-1
d_call: TRBD2
cdr3_nt: TGTGCCAGCAGCCCGAGGCCGGGAGGGCCGGATGAGCAGTTCTTC
cdr3_aa: CASSPRPGGPDEQFF

v_call: TRBV4-1
clone_size: .
j_call: TRBJ1-1
d_call: .
cdr3_nt: TGCGCCAGCAGCCAGGGCAACGCAGGGGAGAACACTGAAGCTTTCTTT
cdr3_aa: CASSQGNAGENTEAFF

v_call: TRBV11-2
clone_size: once
j_call: TRBJ1-5
d_call: .
cdr3_nt: TGTGCCAGCAGCTTAGATCGGGATCAGCCCCAGCATTTT
cdr3_aa: CASSLDRDQPQHF

v_call: TRBV11-3
clone_size: .
j_call: TRBJ2-7
d_call: .
cdr3_nt: TGTGCCAGCAGCCAATGGGACACCTACGAGCAGTACTTC
cdr3_aa: CASSQWDTYEQYF

v_call: TRBV11-2
clone_size: once
j_call: TRBJ2-1
d_call: .
cdr3_nt: TGTGCCAGCAGCCCTGGACAGTGGGGTGCCTATGAGCAGTTCTTC
cdr3_aa: CASSPGQWGAYEQFF

v_call: TRBV7-6
clone_size: .
j_call: TRBJ2-1
d_call: TRBD2
cdr3_nt: TGTGCCAGCAGCTTATCTCCGGGAGGAGTGGATAATGAGCAGTTCTTC
cdr3_aa: CASSLSPGGVDNEQFF

v_call: TRBV4-1
clone_size: .
j_call: TRBJ2-1
d_call: TRBD2
cdr3_nt: TGCGCCAGCAGCCAAGGGGGCGGGAGCTCCTACAATGAGCAGTTCTTC
cdr3_aa: CASSQGGGSSYNEQFF

v_call: TRBV27
clone_size: .
j_call: TRBJ2-7
d_call: TRBD2
cdr3_nt: TGTGCCAGCAGTCCCGAGCTAGCGGGAGGTCTCTACAAGCAGTACTTC
cdr3_aa: CASSPELAGGLYKQYF

v_call: TRBV11-2
clone_size: .
j_call: TRBJ1-4
d_call: TRBD1
cdr3_nt: TGTGCCAGCACCCGGACAGGCCGAAATGAAAAACTGTTTTTT
cdr3_aa: CASTRTGRNEKLFF

v_call: TRBV9
clone_size: .
j_call: TRBJ1-4
d_call: .
cdr3_nt: TGTGCCAGCAGCAGGGGAGGGGAAAAACTGTTTTTT
cdr3_aa: CASSRGGEKLFF

v_call: TRBV29-1
clone_size: .
j_call: TRBJ2-6
d_call: .
cdr3_nt: TGCAGCACAGGGATGTCGGCTGGGGCCAACGTCCTGACTTTC
cdr3_aa: CSTGMSAGANVLTF

v_call: TRBV28
clone_size: .
j_call: TRBJ1-4
d_call: .
cdr3_nt: TGTGCCAGCAGTTTTTCGGGTATGGTGTTTTTT
cdr3_aa: CASSFSGMVFF

v_call: TRBV28
clone_size: .
j_call: TRBJ1-5
d_call: .
cdr3_nt: TGTGCCAGCAGTTCGGGATATATGGGCAATCAGCCCCAGCATTTT
cdr3_aa: CASSSGYMGNQPQHF